A single T cell receptor beta chain is shown here with its context. Its antigen is unknown. The data derive from a study of CD8+ T cells in alopecia areata. Study-wide findings and caveats: With tofacitinib ongoing, many expanded lesional clones persisted in both scalp and blood. Resident alphabeta T-cell populations of normal skin are likewise subject to sequencing in scalp samples. How baseline CD8+ expansion relates to response remains uncertain (there was one nonresponder).

This CDR3 is 13 amino acids long. V was clipped by 2 bases and J by 3 bases; unmatched bases: 4. The germline CDR1 and CDR2 sequences are SQVTM and ANQGSEA. Reverse transcribed after extraction, RNA yielded cDNA as the sequencing template. Sequencing used immunoSEQ multiplex PCR; TCRdb keeps in-frame clones, though not all of them. Here the sample spans 130,000 or so clones, roughly 86% being singletons. Treatment described: oral pan-JAK inhibitor, 5-10 mg twice daily. Peripheral blood, together with lesional scalp punch biopsies, was collected from alopecia areata patients. The chain joins TRBV29-1 to TRBJ2-7; TRBD2 matches 7 bases. This TCR was sampled from a human donor with alopecia areata. The sequences come from CD8+ T cells sorted from blood, collected at week 4, from a patient treated with tofacitinib. This CDR3 is CSVELAEIYEQYF. For the CDR3, the DNA is TGCAGCGTTGAACTAGCGGAGATCTACGAGCAGTACTTC.